Below, 22 T cell receptor beta chains from the same sample are listed, as sequenced in a study of OX40 agonist ivuxolimab in advanced cancers. Library preparation employed the immunoSEQ multiplex PCR assay. The immuneACCESS repertoire file appears here via TCRdb, limited to in-frame rearrangements. These files lack a portion of the clones; in checked studies, under half of the deficit traces to unresolved V genes, and the cause of the others is not known. For this sample the table gives under 35,000 clones, of which less than 90% were detected only once. The ten largest clones add up to more than 15% of the sample. The sample consisted of CD4+ or CD8+ T cells sorted from blood, taken in a trial of the OX40 agonist ivuxolimab. These TCRs come from an adult with an advanced solid tumor such as melanoma, head and neck, liver or kidney cancer.

V is TRBV7-9 and J is TRBJ2-5, with a weak D call TRBD1 (6 bases). V was clipped by 4 bases and J by 5 bases, with 14 bases between them. Germline V lookup: CDR1 SEHNR, CDR2 FQNEAQ (reference sequence). The CDR3 spans 14 residues. The CDR3 bases are TGTGCCAGCAGCTCCCAGGGGCGGATGGAGACCCAGTACTTC. Amino acid sequence: CASSSQGRMETQYF.

The CDR3 DNA is TGTGCCAGCAGCCGACAAGCACCGTGGGGCTACACCTTC. This codes for CASSRQAPWGYTF. V and J are TRBV9 and TRBJ1-2; D gene uncertain. Germline-derived CDR1 and CDR2 are SGDLS and YYNGEE. The V gene lost 4 bases and the J gene lost 8 bases, with 15 bases spanning the gap. This CDR3 has 13 residues. Variable domain in full (rest from reference TRBV9 and TRBJ1-2): DSGVTQTPKHLITATGQRVTLRCSPRSGDLSVYWYQQSLDQGLQFLIQYYNGEERAKGNILERFSAQQFPDLHSELNLSSLELGDSALYFCASSRQAPWGYTFGSGTRLTVV.

The rearrangement uses TRBV9 and TRBJ2-3; D is uncertain. Looked up from germline, CDR1 is SGDLS and CDR2 is YYNGEE. CDR3 length equals 15 residues. V dropped 2 bases and J dropped 0 bases, with 10 bases sitting between them. The CDR3 spells CASSVWGSSTDTQYF. CDR3 DNA: TGTGCCAGCAGCGTCTGGGGTAGTAGCACAGATACGCAGTATTTT.

This rearrangement joins TRBV27 to TRBJ2-5; 8 bases fit TRBD2. With V trimmed by 3 bases and J by 4 bases, 10 bases remained unmatched. The CDR3 spans 16 residues. Germline V CDR1 and CDR2: MNHEY, SMNVEV (reference sequence). CDR3 in DNA: TGTGCCAGCAGTTTGTTGTCCCTAGCGGGTCCAGAGACCCAGTACTTC. Its protein product is CASSLLSLAGPETQYF.

The rearrangement links TRBV4-3 to TRBJ2-1; 12 nucleotides line up with TRBD1. The CDR3 consists of 17 residues. Germline loops: CDR1 LGHNA, CDR2 YSLEER. J gave up 10 bases and V 0 bases, and 10 bases lay outside the gene matches. CDR3 bases: TGCGCCAGCAGCCAAGAAAGCTCGGGACAGGGGGCTCGGGAGCAGTTCTTC. Amino acid sequence: CASSQESSGQGAREQFF.

This rearrangement joins TRBV11-1 to TRBJ2-5; no clear D. The V end lost 0 bases, the J end lost 4 bases, and 15 bases lay between the germline ends. The CDR3 contains 16 residues. CDR1 is SGHAT and CDR2 is FQDESV in the germline V gene (reference sequence). This CDR3 reads CASSLAHYTAGETQYF. As DNA, the CDR3 is TGTGCCAGCAGCTTAGCCCATTATACTGCTGGAGAGACCCAGTACTTC.

The V call is TRBV6-5, the J call TRBJ2-7; 11 nucleotides line up with TRBD2. The CDR3 spans 15 residues. V trimming: 4 bases; J trimming: 4 bases; junction bases outside the gene matches: 6. Germline lookup yields CDR1 MNHEY and CDR2 SVGAGI. The CDR3 nucleotides are TGTGCCAGCAGTTCAGAACTAGCGGGAGCTTACGAGCAGTACTTC. It specifies CASSSELAGAYEQYF.

CDR3 sequence reads: CASSLGGGNTEAFF. CDR3 nucleotide sequence: TGCGCCAGCAGCTTGGGAGGGGGGAACACTGAAGCTTTCTTT. The genes are TRBV5-1 and TRBJ1-1, with D possibly TRBD1 on 6 matching bases. The CDR3 runs 14 residues. Germline CDR1 reads SGHRS; CDR2 reads YFSETQ. Between the trimmed V and J ends, which lost 0 bases and 1 base, there was a span of 7 bases.

This clone has a handful of counts. This chain joins TRBV7-2 and TRBJ1-1; D is unclear. The CDR3 sequence is 14 residues long. The V and J ends lost 5 bases and 0 bases respectively, with 10 bases between them. Per the germline V gene, CDR1 is SGHTA and CDR2 is FQGNSA. CDR3 loop: CASSLTSMNTEAFF. The CDR3 DNA reads TGTGCCAGCAGCCTAACTTCTATGAACACTGAAGCTTTCTTT.

Here the CDR3 DNA reads TGTGCCTGGGCCTACGGCTCTGCTGGAAACACCATATATTTT. Amino acids: CAWAYGSAGNTIYF. This sequence joins TRBV30 and TRBJ1-3; D unclear. Germline lookup yields CDR1 GTSNPN and CDR2 SVGIG (reference sequence). This CDR3 is 14 amino acids long. The V end lost 5 bases, the J end lost 2 bases, and 13 bases lay between the germline ends.

The chain links TRBV23-1 to TRBJ2-5; no definite D call. TRBV23-1 is given ORF status, its function remaining uncertain. The V gene lost 1 base and the J gene lost 2 bases, with 8 bases spanning the gap. The CDR3 is made up of 14 amino acids. The chain's CDR3 is CASSQYARQETQYF. The CDR3 coding sequence is TGCGCCAGCAGTCAATACGCCAGACAAGAGACCCAGTACTTC.

V gene TRBV6-5 combines with J gene TRBJ1-2; no clear D gene. V lost 10 bases and J 6 bases, leaving 12 bases between the germline ends. The CDR3 has 11 residues. CDR1 is MNHEY and CDR2 is SVGAGI in the germline V gene. The CDR3 loop reads CATHSGHGYTF. CDR3 in DNA: TGTGCCACCCACAGCGGGCATGGCTACACCTTC.

The gene calls are TRBV27 and TRBJ1-1, with D maybe TRBD1 (5 bases). The germline CDR1 and CDR2 sequences are MNHEY and SMNVEV (reference sequence). Between the trimmed V and J ends, which lost 2 bases and 1 base, there was a span of 11 bases. The CDR3 totals 15 residues. The CDR3 region has the DNA TGTGCCAGCAGTTTAATCCGAGGGACGAACACTGAAGCTTTCTTT. Its translation is CASSLIRGTNTEAFF.

The chain links TRBV5-1 to TRBJ2-7; the D gene is possibly TRBD1 (6 bases). The V gene's germline CDR1 is SGHRS and CDR2 YFSETQ. This CDR3 has 14 amino acids. Trimming removed 3 bases at V and 3 bases at J, with 13 bases between. The CDR3 sequence is CASSSPDRIYEQYF. The CDR3 DNA sequence: TGCGCCAGCAGCTCGCCGGACAGAATCTACGAGCAGTACTTC.

The CDR3 DNA reads TGTGCCAGCAGCTCAATGGGGGACAGATTCTGGGACACTGAAGCTTTCTTT. The encoded protein is CASSSMGDRFWDTEAFF. The V call is TRBV7-8, the J call TRBJ1-1; 7 nucleotides agree with TRBD1. This CDR3 contains 17 residues. CDR1 is SGHVS and CDR2 is FQNEAQ in the germline V gene. V trimming: 4 bases; J trimming: 3 bases; junction bases outside the gene matches: 14.

V usage is TRBV6-1 and J usage is TRBJ1-5, with D uncertain. Trimming cost V 3 bases and J 6 bases, with 15 bases left between them. Germline V gene sequence: CDR1 MNHNS, CDR2 SASEGT. CDR3 length: 15 residues. CDR3 loop: CASSEFKGPGQPQHF. The CDR3 DNA is TGTGCCAGCAGTGAGTTTAAAGGCCCTGGTCAGCCCCAGCATTTT.

The V call is TRBV10-2, the J call TRBJ2-3, with TRBD1 matching over 7 bases. Germline CDR1 is WSHSY and CDR2 is SAAADI. J was trimmed by 0 bases and V by 3 bases; bases with no gene match: 3. The CDR3 runs to 15 residues. In nucleotides, the CDR3 is TGCGCCAGCAGTGACGGGACAGAGAGCACAGATACGCAGTATTTT. Residues: CASSDGTESTDTQYF.

The rearrangement joins TRBV5-4 to TRBJ2-3; a possible D gene is TRBD2 (6 bases). The V gene's germline CDR1 is SGHNT and CDR2 YYREEE (reference sequence). V gave up 4 bases and J gave up 4 bases, with 16 bases separating them. CDR3 length equals 15 residues. CDR3 DNA sequence: TGTGCCAGCAGCCCGGACGGAGGGGAGGCAGATACGCAGTATTTT. As protein: CASSPDGGEADTQYF.

The CDR3 DNA is TGTGCCAGCAGCTCCCTGACCCTTAGGGATGAGCAGTTCTTC. This encodes CASSSLTLRDEQFF. The J gene is TRBJ2-1, the V gene TRBV11-2, with unresolved D. The CDR3 spans 14 residues. Germline-derived CDR1 and CDR2 are SGHAT and FQNNGV. V was shortened by 4 bases and J by 8 bases, with 15 bases between the two germline ends.

This sequence joins TRBV27 and TRBJ2-1, with 14 bases lining up with TRBD2. With V trimmed by 3 bases and J by 6 bases, 13 bases remained unmatched. The germline CDR1 and CDR2 sequences are MNHEY and SMNVEV (reference sequence). There are 19 residues in the CDR3. CDR3 nucleotide sequence: TGTGCCAGCAGTTTTGTCCTTCCGGGACTAGCGGGAGTACTCAATGAGCAGTTCTTC. It specifies CASSFVLPGLAGVLNEQFF.

The rearrangement joins TRBV4-1 to TRBJ1-5, with D hard to call. CDR1 is MGHRA, CDR2 YSYEKL, per germline. The CDR3 has 15 amino acids. The V gene lost 1 base and the J gene lost 7 bases, with 14 bases spanning the gap. The CDR3 bases are TGCGCCAGCAGCCAAGTAAGGCTAGAGGGACAGCCCCAGCATTTT. Residues: CASSQVRLEGQPQHF.

This clone was picked up a small number of times. The genes are TRBV19 and TRBJ1-1, with 8 bases aligning to TRBD1. The CDR3 is made up of 14 amino acids. V lost 6 bases and J lost 5; bases outside the gene matches: 8. Germline assignment: CDR1 LNHDA and CDR2 SQIVND (reference sequence). Here the CDR3 reads CASRPGGSRTEAFF. The CDR3 bases are TGTGCCAGTAGACCAGGGGGCTCGAGGACTGAAGCTTTCTTT.